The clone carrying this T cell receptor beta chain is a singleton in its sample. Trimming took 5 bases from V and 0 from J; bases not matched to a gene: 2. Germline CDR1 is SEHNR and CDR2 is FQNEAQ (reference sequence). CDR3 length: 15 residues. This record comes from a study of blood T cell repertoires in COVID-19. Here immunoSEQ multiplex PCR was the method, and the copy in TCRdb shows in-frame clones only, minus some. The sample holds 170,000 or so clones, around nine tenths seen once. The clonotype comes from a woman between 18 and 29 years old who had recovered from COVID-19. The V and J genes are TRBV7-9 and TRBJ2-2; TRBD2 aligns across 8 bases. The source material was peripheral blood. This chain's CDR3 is CASSLLAANTGELFF. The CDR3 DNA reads TGTGCCAGCAGCCTACTAGCGGCGAACACCGGGGAGCTGTTTTTT.